The clone carrying this T cell receptor beta chain was detected only once. Germline V lookup: CDR1 SNHLY, CDR2 FYNNEI. The trim removed 1 base at V and 0 bases at J, leaving 3 bases unmatched. The CDR3 extends over 17 amino acids. TCRdb keeps only in-frame clones here, not all; method: immunoSEQ multiplex PCR. The table includes approximately 130,000 clones, around 95% detected once. The data originate from a study of T cell changes during pregnancy in multiple sclerosis. The source is a female donor with multiple sclerosis, enrolled in a pregnancy study. The sample was peripheral blood, taken after pregnancy. The V gene is TRBV2, the J gene TRBJ2-7; 13 positions agree with TRBD2. The DNA of the CDR3 is TGTGCCAGCAGTGAAGGACTAGCGGGGGGTACCTCCTACGAGCAGTACTTC. Translating it yields CASSEGLAGGTSYEQYF.